These T cell receptor beta chains were read from a single sample in a study of blood T cell repertoires in COVID-19. The protocol was immunoSEQ multiplex PCR, while the TCRdb copy is restricted to in-frame clones and leaves out a portion. Here the sample spans roughly 41,000 clones, about 88% being singletons. The sample consisted of PBMCs or T cells enriched from blood (not recorded which). Every receptor here comes from a woman between 45 and 65 years old who had recovered from COVID-19. The CDR3 runs from the conserved cysteine through the conserved F or W. The D gene is left open where the match is weak. Rows may omit the clone size; those that give it use once, few, many or a size class.

j_gene	v_gene	d_gene	abundance	CDR3nt	CDR3aa
TRBJ2-1	TRBV20-1	-	once	TGCAGTGCTAGTATTGTCGACTTGGGCGGGACCTACAATGAGCAGTTCTTC	CSASIVDLGGTYNEQFF
TRBJ1-4	TRBV5-1	-	-	TGCGCCAGCAGCTTACAGGGATTCGGAAATGAAAAACTGTTTTTT	CASSLQGFGNEKLFF
TRBJ1-4	TRBV18	-	-	TGTGCCAGCTCACCGGAGGCGCCGGGGAGAAAACTGTTTTTT	CASSPEAPGRKLFF
TRBJ2-1	TRBV4-1	TRBD2	-	TGCGCCAGCAGCCAGGGACTAGCGGCCTACAATGAGCAGTTCTTC	CASSQGLAAYNEQFF
TRBJ2-5	TRBV3-1/TRBV3-2	TRBD2	-	TGTGCCAGCAGCCAAGCCTCATACGGGACTAGCGGCCTCCGGGACCAGTACTTC	CASSQASYGTSGLRDQYF
TRBJ2-3	TRBV6-2/TRBV6-3	TRBD1	-	TGTGCCAGCAGCCCGGGACAGGTTCTAACAGATACGCAGTATTTT	CASSPGQVLTDTQYF
TRBJ2-7	TRBV2	TRBD1	once	TGTGCCAGCAGCGGCCAGGACAGGGCGAACTACGAGCAGTACTTC	CASSGQDRANYEQYF
TRBJ1-1	TRBV7-2	-	-	TGTGCCAGCAGCACTGGGAGACAGGTGAACACTGAAGCTTTCTTT	CASSTGRQVNTEAFF
TRBJ1-4	TRBV15	-	-	TGTGCCACCAGCGACCGGGGTAGATTGGGGGCGGGCGAAAAACTGTTTTTT	CATSDRGRLGAGEKLFF
TRBJ1-4	TRBV4-1	-	-	TGCGCCAGCAGCCAAGACTGGGGGGAGGATGAAAAACTGTTTTTT	CASSQDWGEDEKLFF
TRBJ1-5	TRBV28	-	-	TGTGCCAGCAGCTCCCTTATTCAGCCCCAGCATTTT	CASSSLIQPQHF
TRBJ1-1	TRBV28	TRBD1	-	TGTGCCAGCAGTTCGACCGGGACAGTCGGGACTGAAGCTTTCTTT	CASSSTGTVGTEAFF
TRBJ1-2	TRBV28	-	-	TGTGCCAGCAGCCCAGGGGTCTCTAACTATGGCTACACCTTC	CASSPGVSNYGYTF
TRBJ2-2	TRBV10-2	TRBD2	once	TGCGCCTCCTCGGGACTAGCGGGACTTAACACCGGGGAGCTGTTTTTT	CASSGLAGLNTGELFF
TRBJ2-3	TRBV5-4	TRBD2	-	TGTGCCAGCAGCAAAACCGGGACTAGCACCGCAGATACGCAGTATTTT	CASSKTGTSTADTQYF
TRBJ2-2	TRBV11-3	TRBD1	-	TGTGCCAGCAGCTATACTCCGGGACAGGGCATAGGCACCGGGGAGCTGTTTTTT	CASSYTPGQGIGTGELFF
TRBJ2-5	TRBV7-2	-	-	TGTGCCAGCAGCTTGGCCGGCCGGGGGGAGACCCAGTACTTC	CASSLAGRGETQYF
TRBJ1-2	TRBV15	-	-	TGTGCCACCAGTTACGATTTCGGACTCGGGGAAGGCTACACCTTC	CATSYDFGLGEGYTF
TRBJ1-5	TRBV19	-	-	TGTGCCAGTAGTACCGGGGTTAATCAGCCCCAGCATTTT	CASSTGVNQPQHF
TRBJ2-7	TRBV14	TRBD1	-	TGTGCCAGCAGCCAAGCCGAGGGACAGGGATCCTACGAGCAGTACTTC	CASSQAEGQGSYEQYF
TRBJ2-5	TRBV7-8	-	-	TGTGCCAGCAGCTTCGACAGGTACCAAGAGACCCAGTACTTC	CASSFDRYQETQYF
TRBJ2-3	TRBV2	-	-	TGTGCCAGCATGCGGGGCCCCACAGATACGCAGTATTTT	CASMRGPTDTQYF
TRBJ1-2	TRBV5-1	-	-	TGCGCCAGCAGCTCGTTATCCGGGACTAGGGGGTATGGCTACACCTTC	CASSSLSGTRGYGYTF
TRBJ1-5	TRBV19	-	-	TGTGCCACTAAATCTATTGGTACCAGGTCCAATCAGCCCCAGCATTTT	CATKSIGTRSNQPQHF
TRBJ1-5	TRBV28	TRBD1	-	TGTGCCAGCAGTTTAGGTGGGACAGGGTATCAGCCCCAGCATTTT	CASSLGGTGYQPQHF
TRBJ2-2	TRBV19	TRBD2	once	TGTGCCAGTAGTATACCGGGAGGGGTTGGCGGGGAGCTGTTTTTT	CASSIPGGVGGELFF
TRBJ2-1	TRBV30	TRBD2	-	TGTGCCTGGGGATCCTTGGCGGGGGGGCCGTGGAGGCAGTTCTTC	CAWGSLAGGPWRQFF
TRBJ2-5	TRBV7-7	TRBD2	-	TGTGCCAGCAGCCGGACTAGCGGGGGGCCAGAGACCCAGTACTTC	CASSRTSGGPETQYF
TRBJ2-1	TRBV27	-	-	TGTGCCAGCAGTTTCCCCCGGCAGGGTGGGAATGAGCAGTTCTTC	CASSFPRQGGNEQFF
TRBJ2-1	TRBV4-2	TRBD2	-	TGTGCCAGCGGATTAGCGGGAGGACCCCCCAATGAGCAGTTCTTC	CASGLAGGPPNEQFF
TRBJ1-2	TRBV7-2	-	-	TGTGCCAGCAGCTTATCTTCTAACTATGGCTACACCTTC	CASSLSSNYGYTF
TRBJ2-7	TRBV12-3/TRBV12-4	-	-	TGTGCCAGCAGCCGACTCGACGAGCAGTACTTC	CASSRLDEQYF
TRBJ2-5	TRBV28	-	-	TGTGCCAGCACCAGCACGGGGGGCGCGAGAATTTTTGGGGAGACCCAGTACTTC	CASTSTGGARIFGETQYF
TRBJ2-2	TRBV11-3	-	-	TGTGCCAGCAGCCACGGGGGTCGGACCGGGGAGCTGTTTTTT	CASSHGGRTGELFF
TRBJ2-3	TRBV19	TRBD2	-	TGTGCCAGTCGGCTAGCGGGAGTGAGAGATACGCAGTATTTT	CASRLAGVRDTQYF
TRBJ1-1	TRBV29-1	-	-	TGCAGCGCTAGGCGCGGGACGAGTACCACTGAAGCTTTCTTT	CSARRGTSTTEAFF
TRBJ2-3	TRBV3-1/TRBV3-2	TRBD2	-	TGTGCCAGCGGGGGGGATAGGAGGCGACCAGATACGCAGTATTTT	CASGGDRRRPDTQYF
TRBJ1-6	TRBV10-2	-	few	TGCGCCAGCAGGGTGGGGGGTCCTAATAATTCACCCCTCCACTTT	CASRVGGPNNSPLHF
TRBJ1-2	TRBV11-2	TRBD1	-	TGTGCCTCACAGGGGGCTGGCTATGGCTACACCTTC	CASQGAGYGYTF
TRBJ2-1	TRBV7-2	TRBD2	-	TGTGCCAGCAGCGATCCGGGACTAGCGGGAGCCCGGCACAATGAGCAGTTCTTC	CASSDPGLAGARHNEQFF
TRBJ1-4	TRBV3-1/TRBV3-2	-	-	TGTGCCAGCAGCCTAGACCGATCAGTTGAAAAACTGTTTTTT	CASSLDRSVEKLFF
TRBJ2-7	TRBV4-1	-	few	TGCGCCAGCAGCCAAGAGAAGGGACAATGGGACGAGCAGTACTTC	CASSQEKGQWDEQYF
TRBJ2-2	TRBV6-5	TRBD1	-	TGTGCCAGCAGTTACGACAGGGCCCACACCGGGGAGCTGTTTTTT	CASSYDRAHTGELFF
TRBJ1-1	TRBV12-3/TRBV12-4	TRBD1	few	TGTGCCATCACTCAGGGGGAGTTTACTGAAGCTTTCTTT	CAITQGEFTEAFF
TRBJ1-2	TRBV28	TRBD1	-	TGTGCCAGCAGCTACTCTCCGGGACAGGCCGCTCGTTATGGCTACACCTTC	CASSYSPGQAARYGYTF
TRBJ1-1	TRBV3-1/TRBV3-2	TRBD1	-	TGTGCCAGCACCGGGACAGGGGCCCCGAACACTGAAGCTTTCTTT	CASTGTGAPNTEAFF
TRBJ2-1	TRBV25-1	TRBD2	few	TGTGCCAGCAGTCTATTGACTAGCGGGAGAGGCAATGAGCAGTTCTTC	CASSLLTSGRGNEQFF
TRBJ1-3	TRBV18	-	-	TGTGCCAGCTCATCTCAACAGGGTTTTGGAAACACCATATATTTT	CASSSQQGFGNTIYF
TRBJ2-1	TRBV4-2	TRBD2	-	TGTGCCAGCAGCCAAGATTTAGCGGGAGTCAGGAATGAGCAGTTCTTC	CASSQDLAGVRNEQFF
TRBJ2-2	TRBV7-8	TRBD2	-	TGTGCCAGCAGCCAGGGCGGCGGGGGAAACACCGGGGAGCTGTTTTTT	CASSQGGGGNTGELFF
TRBJ2-5	TRBV6-5	-	-	TGTGCCAGCAGAGTAATCGGTGAGACCCAGTACTTC	CASRVIGETQYF
TRBJ2-3	TRBV28	TRBD2	-	TGTGCCAGCAGTCCACCTAGCGGGGGTTTCACAGATACGCAGTATTTT	CASSPPSGGFTDTQYF
TRBJ2-1	TRBV11-1	-	-	TGTGCCAGCAGCGCCGAATGGACTTCAACGAGCAATGAGCAGTTCTTC	CASSAEWTSTSNEQFF
TRBJ2-2	TRBV5-6	-	-	TGTGCCAGCAGCTTTCCAGGGAGGACATACACCGGGGAGCTGTTTTTT	CASSFPGRTYTGELFF
TRBJ2-7	TRBV7-2	-	once	TGTGCCAGCAGCTTCCTCCTCCTGGCGGGGCGCTACGAGCAGTACTTC	CASSFLLLAGRYEQYF